The rows below give T cell receptor beta chains drawn from one sample of a study of somatic mutations in cytotoxic T cells in rheumatoid arthritis. TCRdb keeps only in-frame clones here, not all; method: immunoSEQ multiplex PCR. The sample carries approximately 14,000 clones, approximately 80% recorded once. The source material was CD8+ T cells sorted from blood. All receptors derive from an adult with rheumatoid arthritis. The CDR3 runs from the conserved cysteine through the conserved F or W. D genes are given only for firm matches. The size entry is marked missing in some rows and otherwise reads once, few, many or a size class.

j_gene,d_gene,abundance,v_gene,CDR3nt,CDR3aa
TRBJ2-5,NA,NA,TRBV11-2,TGTGCCAGCAGCCTTCAAGAGACCCAGTACTTC,CASSLQETQYF
TRBJ2-7,NA,NA,TRBV7-8,TGTGCCAGCAGCTTAGGCGCAGGAAGCTCCTACGAGCAGTACTTC,CASSLGAGSSYEQYF
TRBJ2-3,TRBD2,NA,TRBV30,TGTGCCTGGAGTGCCGGGACTACCCGCACAGATACGCAGTATTTT,CAWSAGTTRTDTQYF
TRBJ2-7,NA,NA,TRBV18,TGTGCCAGCTCACCCGGGACACCCTACGAGCAGTACTTC,CASSPGTPYEQYF
TRBJ2-1,NA,NA,TRBV6-4,TGTGCCAGCAGTGACGAGGATAGTTCCTACAATGAGCAGTTCTTC,CASSDEDSSYNEQFF
TRBJ2-5,NA,NA,TRBV21-1,TGTGCCAGCAGCAAAGGAGGGCCCAGGGGGAAGACCCAGTACTTC,CASSKGGPRGKTQYF
TRBJ2-7,NA,NA,TRBV5-1,TGCGCCAGCGGGGAGGCACCAATCTACGAGCAGTACTTC,CASGEAPIYEQYF
TRBJ2-2,NA,once,TRBV29-1,TGCAGCGTTGTGTGGACTGGGAACACCGGGGAGCTGTTTTTT,CSVVWTGNTGELFF
TRBJ1-1,NA,NA,TRBV28,TGTGCCAGGTCCCTAGCCGGGGTGAAGGCTGAAGCTTTCTTT,CARSLAGVKAEAFF
TRBJ2-2,NA,few,TRBV27,TGTGCCAGCAGTTTAAGGACACTCAACACCGGGGAGCTGTTTTTT,CASSLRTLNTGELFF
TRBJ1-2,NA,NA,TRBV5-6,TGTGCCAGCAGCTCGGGGGGCAGGAACTATGGCTACACCTTC,CASSSGGRNYGYTF
TRBJ2-1,TRBD2,NA,TRBV7-7,TGTGCCAGCAGCATCAGATCGGGAGGTGTGGATGAGCAGTTCTTC,CASSIRSGGVDEQFF
TRBJ2-1,NA,NA,TRBV6-5,TGTGCCAGCAGTTACTCGATTCCGTACAATGAGCAGTTCTTC,CASSYSIPYNEQFF
TRBJ1-2,NA,NA,TRBV28,TGTGCCAGCAGCCGACAGCCGAACTATGGCTACACCTTC,CASSRQPNYGYTF
TRBJ2-2,NA,NA,TRBV30,TGTGCCTGGCGGGGCTCCGGGGAGCTGTTTTTT,CAWRGSGELFF
TRBJ2-7,NA,few,TRBV27,TGTGCCAGCAGTTTATCGATCCGCCTCGAGCAGTACTTC,CASSLSIRLEQYF
TRBJ2-7,NA,NA,TRBV6-5,TGTGCCAGCAGTTACAGGGCAGCCTACGAGCAGTACTTC,CASSYRAAYEQYF
TRBJ2-3,NA,NA,TRBV30,TGTGCCTGGAGTGGGGCAGGGCCCCGAGATACGCAGTATTTT,CAWSGAGPRDTQYF